This record concerns one T cell receptor (beta chain) sequence. Its antigen remains unknown. The junction had 1 base not matched to a gene; V was cut back by 2 bases and J by 3 bases. Germline loops: CDR1 LGHNA, CDR2 YNFKEQ. The CDR3 totals 15 residues. TCRdb keeps only in-frame clones here, not all; method: immunoSEQ multiplex PCR. The sample includes around 94,000 clones, around 80% of them seen just once. The record originates from a study of Ad26.COV2.S vaccination and SARS-CoV-2 variants. General study findings and limits: Spike-specific TCR breadth in vaccine recipients exceeded that seen in placebo recipients. For non-spike TCRs, breadth in vaccine recipients resembled that in placebo recipients.

This sequence joins TRBV4-2 and TRBJ2-2, with 9 bases identical to TRBD1. The sequence was collected from a human donor who had recovered from COVID-19. This material consisted of peripheral blood, taken after recovery from COVID-19. For the CDR3, the DNA is TGTGCCAGCAGCCAAAGACAGGGGGACACCGGGGAGCTGTTTTTT. Residues: CASSQRQGDTGELFF.